This TCR beta chain came from a study of shared clonotypes between healthy human individuals. Germline V gene lookup returns CDR1 SQVTM and CDR2 ANQGSEA. CDR3 length equals 17 residues. V lost 4 bases to trimming and J lost 5 bases, with 21 bases between them. The method was immunoSEQ multiplex PCR; TCRdb's version includes in-frame clones alone and lacks a portion of them. The table lists roughly 2.5 million clones, roughly nine tenths of them singletons. Memory CD4+ cells were the fraction left after CD45RA+ naive selection. Study results and limitations: Among non-shared clonotypes, generation probabilities were lower than among those shared by all four donors. Among the subsets, naive ones generally showed larger estimated richness than memory ones. Limitation of the genetic and exposure-history diversity represented came from the few donors.

As concerns this clone: What it binds is not known.

The chain uses TRBV29-1 and TRBJ2-6, with D uncertain. Sequencing was carried out using naive CD4+ T cells sorted from blood. Regarding subset: CD45RA+ positively selected. The origin of this receptor is a man younger than 35 in good health. In nucleotides, the CDR3 is TGCAGCGTTGTGGGTCCACGGGTAACAAGACGGGCCAACGTCCTGACTTTC. It yields the protein CSVVGPRVTRRANVLTF. The full variable domain, in which reference TRBV29-1 and TRBJ2-6 provide the parts outside the CDR3, is SAVISQKPSRDICQRGTSLTIQCQVDSQVTMMFWYRQQPGQSLTLIATANQGSEATYESGFVIDKFPISRPNLTFSTLTVSNMSPEDSSIYLCSVVGPRVTRRANVLTFGAGSRLTVL.